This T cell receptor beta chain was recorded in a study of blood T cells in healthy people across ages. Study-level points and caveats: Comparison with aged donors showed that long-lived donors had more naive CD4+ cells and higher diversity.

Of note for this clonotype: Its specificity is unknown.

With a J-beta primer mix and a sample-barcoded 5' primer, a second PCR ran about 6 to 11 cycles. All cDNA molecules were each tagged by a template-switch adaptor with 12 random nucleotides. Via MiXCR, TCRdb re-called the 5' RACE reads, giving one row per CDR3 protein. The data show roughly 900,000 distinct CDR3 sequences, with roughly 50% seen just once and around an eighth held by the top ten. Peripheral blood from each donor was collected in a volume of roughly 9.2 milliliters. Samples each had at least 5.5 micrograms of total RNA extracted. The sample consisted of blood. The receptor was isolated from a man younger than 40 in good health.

DNA of the CDR3: TGTGCCAGCAGTTACCGCCAGGGGAGTCTCTATAATTCACCCCTCCACTTT. It translates to CASSYRQGSLYNSPLHF. The V and J genes are TRBV6-2 or TRBV6-3 and TRBJ1-6, with D perhaps matching TRBD1 (6 bases). CDR3 length: 17 amino acids. Germline-derived CDR1 and CDR2 are MNHEY and SVGEGT. V was shortened by 2 bases and J by 3 bases, with 14 bases between the two germline ends.